This T cell receptor beta chain was identified in a study of monozygotic twins with cystic fibrosis. Whole-study findings and limits: Monozygotic CF twin pairs shared significantly more nucleotide-identical clonotypes than unrelated CF individuals did. The repertoire was suggested to be naive-dominated, clonality median around 0.01. Shared CDR3 numbers were not associated with age, concordance or severity. In 13 of 16 pairs, V gene usage was closest to the co-twin's.

This CDR3 region has 15 residues. Per the germline V gene, CDR1 is SGHRS and CDR2 is YFSETQ. Trimming left V 2 bases short and J 0 bases short, with 9 bases between. Comment on this clone: What it recognizes is unknown.

Profiling relied on immunoSEQ multiplex PCR, and the TCRdb table lists in-frame clones only, not all of them. The sample yields around 30,000 clones, around four fifths seen once. V is TRBV5-1 and J is TRBJ2-1, with D unresolved. The sample taken for sequencing was blood. This TCR was recovered from a girl aged 2 to 10 with cystic fibrosis. CDR3 sequence (DNA): TGCGCCAGCAGCTTTGGGTTGAGCTCCTACAATGAGCAGTTCTTC. Protein product: CASSFGLSSYNEQFF.